This T cell receptor beta chain was sequenced for a study of OX40 agonist ivuxolimab in advanced cancers. At the level of the whole study: The costimulatory receptor OX40 (CD134) was targeted by ivuxolimab, a fully human IgG2 agonistic monoclonal antibody. Intravenous ivuxolimab was administered to patients every 2 weeks at six dose levels: 0.01, 0.1, 0.3, 1.5, 3 and 10 mg/kg. Of the approximately 50 dose-escalation patients, hepatocellular carcinoma was present in around 20, melanoma in approximately 15, renal cell carcinoma in 9 and head and neck cancer in 9. In the dose-escalation cohort, 82.7% of patients were male, and the mean age was around 60 years, with a range of about 20 to 79. Patients were allowed to have had prior anti-PD-1, anti-PD-L1 or anti-CTLA-4 therapy, and more than 35% of the dose-escalation patients had been treated with checkpoint inhibitors. Partial responses occurred in three dose-escalation patients, of whom one had hepatocellular carcinoma and two had cutaneous melanoma. The point of sequencing TCRbeta in the periphery was to test whether ivuxolimab changed TCR sequence diversity and drove clonal T-cell expansion. The monotherapy dose-escalation portion (N of about 50 patients) of the phase I ivuxolimab trial is reported in the paper.

As regards this clone: Its antigen specificity is not known. Base qualities are missing; no much larger clone stands one base away.

CDR1 and CDR2 were assigned from the germline V gene as SGHTA and FQGTGA. From its cysteine to its phenylalanine, the CDR3 spans 14 amino acids. Only the CDR3 DNA is retained, 42 bases long and in frame from the first base. V lost 5 bases and J lost 0 bases; the stretch between them is 11 bases long. The trial excluded patients who had a history of autoimmune disease or who were on systemic immunosuppression. Peripheral blood for TCR sequencing was collected from all dose cohorts at baseline, on cycle 4 day 1, and on cycle 7 day 1. The samples were taken from a phase I, first-in-human, multicenter, open-label dose-escalation trial of ivuxolimab. Adults with locally advanced or metastatic melanoma, renal cell, hepatocellular, or head and neck squamous cell carcinoma were enrolled in the trial. Before TCR sequencing, CD4+ T cells and CD8+ T cells from peripheral blood were sorted into separate populations.

For sequencing of the TCRbeta CDR3 region, genomic DNA was extracted from the sorted cells. The immunoSEQ Assay was used for sequencing of TCRbeta CDR3 regions. The table was pulled from immuneACCESS by TCRdb, which kept in-frame rearrangements only. Such tables lose some clones; where checked, under half of the loss comes from unresolved V genes, and the rest has no known cause. For this sample there are around 99,000 clones; 80% to 95% appear just once. The ten top clones hold roughly 1.1% of the sample. What the research found in general, with its limitations: Antigen specificity was not determined for the clonally expanded peripheral T cells. In partial responders in the 0.1-3.0 mg/kg groups, normalized peripheral clonal expansion was found to be among the lowest, especially among CD8+ T cells. At doses from 0.1 to 3.0 mg/kg, clonal expansion was seen in both CD4+ and CD8+ blood T cells between baseline and week 6. After ivuxolimab, CD8+ T cells had more expanded clones than CD4+ T cells on average. Low levels of normalized T-cell clonal expansion were also shown by some nonresponding patients.

The TCR comes from an adult with an advanced solid tumor such as melanoma, head and neck, liver or kidney cancer. Recombination joined TRBV7-3 with TRBJ2-7; TRBD1 could be the D gene, as 6 bases match. Specimen: CD4+ or CD8+ T cells sorted from blood, collected in a trial of the OX40 agonist ivuxolimab. CDR3 protein: CASSAGTPSYEQYF. The nucleotide sequence is TGTGCCAGCAGCGCCGGGACACCCTCCTACGAGCAGTACTTC.